The 25 T cell receptor beta chains listed next were all sequenced from one sample in a study of neurological immune-mediated disorders. Each CDR3 protein is one row after TCRdb ran MiXCR on the 5' RACE reads. The table includes tens of thousands of distinct CDR3 sequences, about 5% detected once. The sample was PBMCs. The receptors stem from a woman aged 30 to 39 with multiple sclerosis.

This chain uses TRBV3-1 with TRBJ2-3; a weak D match, TRBD2 (7 bases). V was trimmed by 1 base and J by 1 base, leaving 12 bases between them. The CDR3 is 16 residues long. Per germline, CDR1 LGHDT and CDR2 YNNKEL (reference sequence). CDR3 in amino acids: CASSQGRGGGTDTQYF. CDR3 nucleotides: TGTGCCAGCAGCCAAGGTAGGGGGGGAGGCACAGATACGCAGTATTTT.

This clonotype was counted at least ten times. The V call is TRBV20-1, the J call TRBJ2-3, with 10 bases that match TRBD2. CDR1 and CDR2 (germline): DFQATT, SNEGSKA (reference sequence). This CDR3 region has 14 residues. V trimming: 4 bases; J trimming: 4 bases; junction bases outside the gene matches: 5. DNA of the CDR3: TGCAGTGCTATGTGGCTAGCGGGGGCAGATACGCAGTATTTT. Translation: CSAMWLAGADTQYF.

This clonotype showed up many times. The chain is built from TRBV7-6 and TRBJ2-1; D call uncertain. V gave up 2 bases and J gave up 0 bases, with 11 bases separating them. The CDR3 has 16 amino acids. Germline assignment: CDR1 SGHVS and CDR2 FNYEAQ. The CDR3 sequence is CASSLTTYSSYNEQFF. The CDR3 DNA reads as TGTGCCAGCAGCTTAACCACTTATAGCTCCTACAATGAGCAGTTCTTC.

This clonotype was counted many times. The rearrangement uses TRBV20-1 and TRBJ2-7; the match to TRBD2 covers 7 bases. Trimming removed 0 bases from V and 2 bases from J; junction bases left unmatched: 10. CDR1 and CDR2 from the germline V gene are DFQATT and SNEGSKA (reference sequence). CDR3 size: 16 residues. This CDR3 reads CSARDPGWEGTYEQYF. Written as DNA, the CDR3 is TGCAGTGCTAGAGATCCGGGGTGGGAGGGGACCTACGAGCAGTACTTC.

This clonotype appeared a few times. The chain has TRBV12-3 or TRBV12-4 and TRBJ2-1; D unresolved. V lost 7 bases and J 6 bases, leaving 10 bases between the germline ends. The CDR3 has 12 residues. Here the CDR3 DNA reads TGTGCCAGCAATCGGGCCGGCAATGAGCAGTTCTTC. Encoded protein: CASNRAGNEQFF.

This clonotype is medium-sized in the sample. The J gene is TRBJ2-1, the V gene TRBV18; 7 bases match TRBD1. The CDR3 covers 15 residues. CDR1 KGHSH and CDR2 LQKENI come from the germline V gene. Trimming at V came to 4 bases and at J to 0 bases, leaving 3 bases not matched to a gene. DNA of the CDR3: TGTGCCAGCTCACACCGGGACAGCTCCTACAATGAGCAGTTCTTC. Its protein is CASSHRDSSYNEQFF.

This clonotype was found a few times. The rearrangement links TRBV5-1 to TRBJ1-1; D may be TRBD1 (5 bases). Germline V gives CDR1 SGHRS, CDR2 YFSETQ. CDR3 length: 15 residues. Trimming left V 1 base short and J 0 bases short, with 10 bases between. CDR3: CASSLQSRVNTEAFF. For the CDR3, the DNA is TGCGCCAGCAGCTTGCAATCCAGGGTGAACACTGAAGCTTTCTTT. Full variable domain (outside the CDR3, taken from reference TRBV5-1 and TRBJ1-1): KAGVTQTPRYLIKTRGQQVTLSCSPISGHRSVSWYQQTPGQGLQFLFEYFSETQRNKGNFPGRFSGRQFSNSRSEMNVSTLELGDSALYLCASSLQSRVNTEAFFGQGTRLTVV.

This clonotype appeared many times. The gene calls are TRBV5-1 and TRBJ2-7; TRBD1 agrees at 9 bases. V shed 0 bases and J 7 bases; nucleotides not matched to a gene: 17. The CDR3 runs 18 residues. Germline values: CDR1 SGHRS, CDR2 YFSETQ. This CDR3 reads CASSLEPKPGQGLGEQYF. The CDR3 DNA is TGCGCCAGCAGCTTGGAGCCGAAGCCGGGACAGGGTCTAGGGGAGCAGTACTTC. Supplemented by reference TRBV5-1 and TRBJ2-7, the full variable domain reads KAGVTQTPRYLIKTRGQQVTLSCSPISGHRSVSWYQQTPGQGLQFLFEYFSETQRNKGNFPGRFSGRQFSNSRSEMNVSTLELGDSALYLCASSLEPKPGQGLGEQYFGPGTRLTVT.

This clonotype has just a few counts. The chain recombines TRBV6-1 with TRBJ2-3, with 8 bases fitting TRBD2. CDR1 and CDR2 from the germline V gene are MNHNS and SASEGT. This CDR3 has 16 residues. The V segment lost 3 bases and the J segment 5 bases; nucleotides outside the gene matches: 10. CDR3 bases: TGTGCCAGCAGTGAGACCGCGGGGGGCGGCGGAGATACGCAGTATTTT. Its translation: CASSETAGGGGDTQYF.

The chain is built from TRBV5-1 and TRBJ2-1; TRBD1 or TRBD2 may be the D gene (5 bases each). The V end lost 7 bases, the J end lost 3 bases, and 17 bases lay between the germline ends. Germline CDR1 is SGHRS and CDR2 is YFSETQ. This CDR3 is built from 15 residues. CDR3 bases: TGCGCCAGCGCGACGGACACGGACTTCTACAATGAGCAGTTCTTC. This translates into CASATDTDFYNEQFF.

In this sample, this clonotype turned up many times. This chain joins TRBV6-5 and TRBJ2-3, with a weak D call TRBD2 (6 bases). V dropped 8 bases and J dropped 0 bases, with 18 bases sitting between them. The germline V gene encodes CDR1 MNHEY and CDR2 SVGAGI. The CDR3 contains 16 residues. Here the CDR3 DNA reads TGTGCCAGCGGAAAAAGCTGGGGGAGGAGCACAGATACGCAGTATTTT. This sequence encodes CASGKSWGRSTDTQYF.

In its sample, this clonotype was seen many times. V gene TRBV20-1 combines with J gene TRBJ1-2, with TRBD1 matching over 10 bases. Germline V CDR1 and CDR2: DFQATT, SNEGSKA (reference sequence). The CDR3 covers 13 residues. The junction had 5 bases not matched to a gene; V was cut back by 5 bases and J by 5 bases. This chain's CDR3 is CSAPDRGLYGYTF. The CDR3 nucleotides are TGCAGTGCTCCCGACAGGGGGCTTTATGGCTACACCTTC.

The chain recombines TRBV7-2 with TRBJ2-5, with a tentative D call TRBD2 (7 bases). From germline, CDR1 is SGHTA and CDR2 FQGNSA. The V end was cut by 7 bases, the J end by 1 base, with 13 bases between. The CDR3 is 14 amino acids. The CDR3 DNA sequence: TGTGCCAGCAACGGACTAGGGGGCCAAGAGACCCAGTACTTC. This translates into CASNGLGGQETQYF. Full variable domain (missing parts from reference TRBV7-2 and TRBJ2-5): GAGVSQSPSNKVTEKGKDVELRCDPISGHTALYWYRQSLGQGLEFLIYFQGNSAPDKSGLPSDRFSAERTGGSVSTLTIQRTQQEDSAVYLCASNGLGGQETQYFGPGTRLLVL.

There are many counts of this clonotype. The J gene is TRBJ2-1, the V gene TRBV12-3 or TRBV12-4; 7 bases match TRBD2. The J segment lost 3 bases and the V segment lost 7 bases, leaving 6 bases of the junction unmatched. This CDR3 region has 14 residues. CDR3: CASTPGTNYNEQFF. The DNA for the CDR3 is TGTGCCAGCACTCCCGGGACTAACTACAATGAGCAGTTCTTC.

In this sample, this clonotype turned up many times. This chain uses TRBV20-1 with TRBJ2-7, with 10 bases aligning to TRBD2. The germline V gene has CDR1 DFQATT and CDR2 SNEGSKA (reference sequence). The CDR3 covers 14 residues. Trimming at V came to 2 bases and at J to 5 bases, leaving 6 bases not matched to a gene. The DNA for the CDR3 is TGCAGTGCTAGACCTAGCGGGAGTCCCGACGAGCAGTACTTC. It yields the protein CSARPSGSPDEQYF.

As for this clonotype: This sequence may be a read error, since a much larger clone differs from it by one base. The V gene is TRBV7-2, the J gene TRBJ2-7, with TRBD1 matching 7 bases. The CDR3 is 13 amino acids. Germline V lookup: CDR1 SGHTA, CDR2 FQGNSA. The CDR3 reads CVSSAVRGYEQYF. DNA of the CDR3: TGTGTCAGCAGCGCAGTCAGGGGGTACGAGCAGTACTTC. The full variable domain, in which reference TRBV7-2 and TRBJ2-7 provide the parts outside the CDR3, is GAGVSQSPSNKVTEKGKDVELRCDPISGHTALYWYRQSLGQGLEFLIYFQGNSAPDKSGLPSDRFSAERTGGSVSTLTIQRTQQEDSAVYLCVSSAVRGYEQYFGPGTRLTVT.

This clonotype was recorded a few times. A much bigger clone sits one base away, suggesting this may be a read error. The rearrangement uses TRBV5-1 and TRBJ2-2; a weak D match, TRBD1 (5 bases). V lost 2 bases, J lost 5 bases, and 13 bases lay in between. Germline values: CDR1 SGHRS, CDR2 YFSETQ. There are 15 residues in the CDR3. CDR3 protein: CASSFKGKWTGELFF. Here the CDR3 DNA reads TGCGCCAGCAGCTTTAAGGGGAAGTGGACCGGGGAGCTGTTTTTT. Full variable domain (outside the CDR3, taken from reference TRBV5-1 and TRBJ2-2): KAGVTQTPRYLIKTRGQQVTLSCSPISGHRSVSWYQQTPGQGLQFLFEYFSETQRNKGNFPGRFSGRQFSNSRSEMNVSTLELGDSALYLCASSFKGKWTGELFFGEGSRLTVL.

The table lists this clonotype with many counts. V gene TRBV9 combines with J gene TRBJ2-1; 14 bases are a match to TRBD2. Losses at the gene ends were 3 bases for V and 8 bases for J; bases not matched to a gene: 10. The CDR3 runs to 17 residues. Germline V gene sequence: CDR1 SGDLS, CDR2 YYNGEE. CDR3 loop: CASSATAGTSGRHEQFF. DNA of the CDR3: TGTGCCAGCAGCGCTACTGCCGGGACTAGCGGGAGACATGAGCAGTTCTTC.

This clonotype was counted many times. J is TRBJ1-2 and V is TRBV24-1, with D unresolved. There are 14 residues in the CDR3. Germline V gene lookup returns CDR1 KGHDR and CDR2 SFDVKD. V was clipped by 2 bases and J by 4 bases, with 10 bases between them. CDR3 protein: CATSDSGRFYGYTF. The CDR3 region has the DNA TGTGCCACCAGTGATTCCGGACGGTTCTATGGCTACACCTTC.

This clonotype was observed at least ten times. The V call is TRBV6-5, the J call TRBJ2-1, with 8 nucleotides matching TRBD1. V dropped 5 bases and J dropped 7; count of bases not matched to a gene: 10. Germline CDR1 and CDR2: MNHEY and SVGAGI. CDR3 length: 15 amino acids. CDR3 region: CASSLGQGTVNEQFF. In DNA, the CDR3 is TGTGCCAGCAGTCTCGGACAGGGAACCGTAAATGAGCAGTTCTTC.

This clonotype was counted ten times or more. The CDR3 DNA reads TGTGCCAGCAGTTCCACAGGGGGCACCGTTGCAGATACGCAGTATTTT. It translates to CASSSTGGTVADTQYF. This chain links TRBV27 with TRBJ2-3, with 9 bases that match TRBD1. The CDR3 spans 16 residues. Germline loops: CDR1 MNHEY, CDR2 SMNVEV (reference sequence). The J segment lost 4 bases and the V segment lost 4 bases, leaving 9 bases of the junction unmatched.

On this clonotype itself: A much larger clone lies one base from this, so it may be a read error. The chain links TRBV20-1 to TRBJ2-7; TRBD1 agrees at 8 bases. This CDR3 is built from 13 residues. Trimming at V came to 7 bases and at J to 4 bases, leaving 9 bases not matched to a gene. Germline loops: CDR1 DFQATT, CDR2 SNEGSKA (reference sequence). CDR3 in DNA: TGCAGTGACAGGGGGATAATTCATTACGAGCAGTACTTC. Amino acids: CSDRGIIHYEQYF.

This clonotype was counted ten times or more. V and J are TRBV5-1 and TRBJ2-5, with D tentatively TRBD1 or TRBD2 (6 bases each). V shed 2 bases and J shed 2 bases, with 13 bases lying between them. The CDR3 is made up of 15 amino acids. Germline V gene lookup returns CDR1 SGHRS and CDR2 YFSETQ. The DNA of the CDR3 is TGCGCCAGCAGCTTTAATTTAGGGGGGCAAGAGACCCAGTACTTC. Its translation: CASSFNLGGQETQYF.

This clonotype was seen more than once but under ten times. This chain links TRBV7-2 with TRBJ1-5; D is unclear. V dropped 2 bases and J dropped 4 bases, with 3 bases sitting between them. Germline assignment: CDR1 SGHTA and CDR2 FQGNSA. CDR3 length: 12 amino acids. The CDR3 nucleotides read TGTGCCAGCAGCTTAATGAATCAGCCCCAGCATTTT. Translating it yields CASSLMNQPQHF.

This clonotype was seen a few times. This chain links TRBV20-1 with TRBJ2-5; 7 positions agree with TRBD1. CDR3 length: 11 residues. The V and J ends lost 5 bases and 5 bases, in that order; junction bases with no gene match: 2. The V gene's germline CDR1 is DFQATT and CDR2 SNEGSKA (reference sequence). CDR3: CSAGQVETQYF. The CDR3 DNA reads TGCAGTGCTGGACAGGTGGAGACCCAGTACTTC.